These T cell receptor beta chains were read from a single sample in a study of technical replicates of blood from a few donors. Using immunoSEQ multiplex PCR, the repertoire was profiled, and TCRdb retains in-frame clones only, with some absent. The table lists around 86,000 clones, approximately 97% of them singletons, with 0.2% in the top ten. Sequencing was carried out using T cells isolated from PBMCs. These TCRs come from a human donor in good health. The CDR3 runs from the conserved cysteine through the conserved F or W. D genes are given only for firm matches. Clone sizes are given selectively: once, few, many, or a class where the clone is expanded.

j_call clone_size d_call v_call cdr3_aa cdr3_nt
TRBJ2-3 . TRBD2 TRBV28 CASSFGGEGTDTQYF TGTGCCAGCAGTTTTGGGGGGGAAGGCACAGATACGCAGTATTTT
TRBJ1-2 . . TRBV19 CASSPDRSYGYTF TGTGCCAGTAGCCCGGACAGATCCTATGGCTACACCTTC
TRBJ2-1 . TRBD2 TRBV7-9 CASRPLAGESNEQFF TGTGCCAGCAGACCACTAGCGGGAGAATCTAATGAGCAGTTCTTC
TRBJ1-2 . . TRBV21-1 CASSQSPWAESIYGYTF TGTGCCAGCAGCCAATCTCCATGGGCAGAGTCAATCTATGGCTACACCTTC
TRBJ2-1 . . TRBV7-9 CASSLMGTLNEQFF TGTGCCAGCAGCTTAATGGGGACACTTAATGAGCAGTTCTTC
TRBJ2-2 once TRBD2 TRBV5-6 CASSRRTSGRGGTGELFF TGTGCCAGCAGCAGACGGACTAGCGGGAGAGGTGGCACCGGGGAGCTGTTTTTT
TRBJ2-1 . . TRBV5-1 CASSFWREGNEQFF TGCGCCAGCAGCTTCTGGCGGGAAGGCAATGAGCAGTTCTTC
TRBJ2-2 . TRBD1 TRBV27 CASSFRDRGGTGELFF TGTGCCAGCAGTTTTCGGGACAGGGGGGGGACCGGGGAGCTGTTTTTT
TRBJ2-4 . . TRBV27 CASSLIAPPTPSKNIQYF TGTGCCAGCAGTTTAATTGCCCCCCCTACCCCTTCCAAAAACATTCAGTACTTC
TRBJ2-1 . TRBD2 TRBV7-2 CASSLLAGGIYNEQFF TGTGCCAGCAGCCTGCTAGCGGGGGGGATATACAATGAGCAGTTCTTC
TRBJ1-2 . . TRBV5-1 CASSLVAGYYGYTF TGCGCCAGCAGCTTGGTGGCAGGGTACTATGGCTACACCTTC
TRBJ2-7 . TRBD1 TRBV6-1 CASSGGQAIYEQYF TGTGCCAGCAGTGGGGGACAGGCGATCTACGAGCAGTACTTC
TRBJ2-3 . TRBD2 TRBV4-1 CASSQAGSESGRALIGRQYF TGCGCCAGCAGCCAAGCAGGGTCGGAAAGCGGGAGGGCCCTAATTGGAAGGCAGTATTTT
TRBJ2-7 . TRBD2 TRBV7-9 CASSPGLDYEQYF TGTGCCAGCAGCCCGGGACTAGACTACGAGCAGTACTTC
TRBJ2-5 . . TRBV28 CASSFAETQYF TGTGCCAGCAGTTTTGCGGAGACCCAGTACTTC
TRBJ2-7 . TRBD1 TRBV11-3 CASSAPGTGHSEQYF TGTGCCAGCAGCGCCCCCGGGACAGGGCACTCCGAGCAGTACTTC
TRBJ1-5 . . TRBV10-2 CASRGIGGHQPQHF TGCGCCAGCAGAGGTATAGGGGGTCATCAGCCCCAGCATTTT
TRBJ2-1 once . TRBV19 CASTDPGLRNNEQFF TGTGCCAGTACGGATCCGGGACTCCGAAACAATGAGCAGTTCTTC
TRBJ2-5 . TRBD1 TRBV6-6 CASTAHRGVGETQYF TGTGCCAGCACCGCCCACAGGGGGGTCGGAGAGACCCAGTACTTC
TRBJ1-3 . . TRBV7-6 CASSLEAANSGNTIYF TGTGCCAGCAGCTTAGAAGCAGCGAACTCTGGAAACACCATATATTTT
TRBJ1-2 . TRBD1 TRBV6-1 CASSVRTGEPNYGYTF TGTGCCAGCAGTGTTAGGACAGGGGAACCTAACTATGGCTACACCTTC
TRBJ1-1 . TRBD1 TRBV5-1 CASRRTGEGSEAFF TGCGCCAGCCGCCGGACAGGGGAGGGATCTGAAGCTTTCTTT
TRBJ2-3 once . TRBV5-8 CASSSGLLRSTDTQYF TGTGCCAGCAGCTCCGGACTATTAAGAAGCACAGATACGCAGTATTTT
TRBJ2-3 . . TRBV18 CASSSGGSDTQYF TGTGCCAGCTCCTCGGGGGGCTCAGATACGCAGTATTTT
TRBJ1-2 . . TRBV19 CASSIIEARAGYGYTF TGTGCCAGTAGTATTATCGAGGCGCGGGCAGGATATGGCTACACCTTC
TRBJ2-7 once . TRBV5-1 CASSLESGEQYF TGCGCCAGCAGCTTGGAATCGGGAGAGCAGTACTTC
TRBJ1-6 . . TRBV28 CASSFGNSPLHF TGTGCCAGCAGTTTCGGGAATTCACCCCTCCACTTT
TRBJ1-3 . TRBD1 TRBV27 CASSEDRGNTIYF TGTGCCAGCAGCGAGGACAGGGGAAACACCATATATTTT
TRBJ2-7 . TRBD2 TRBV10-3 CAMQRGGLSYEQYF TGTGCCATGCAACGGGGGGGCCTCTCCTACGAGCAGTACTTC
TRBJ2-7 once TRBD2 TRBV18 CASSPPGLAGGAYEQYF TGTGCCAGCTCACCACCAGGTCTAGCGGGAGGGGCCTACGAGCAGTACTTC
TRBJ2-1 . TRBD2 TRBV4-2 CASSQVGLSGGAVMNEQFF TGTGCCAGCAGCCAAGTGGGACTAAGCGGGGGGGCCGTAATGAATGAGCAGTTCTTC
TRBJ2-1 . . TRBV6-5 CASRLEGATNNEQFF TGTGCCAGCAGGTTAGAGGGAGCTACTAACAATGAGCAGTTCTTC
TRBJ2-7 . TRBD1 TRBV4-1 CASSQETPGQGTYEQYF TGCGCCAGCAGCCAAGAGACCCCGGGACAGGGGACCTACGAGCAGTACTTC
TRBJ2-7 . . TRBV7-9 CASSLGSAYEQYF TGTGCCAGCAGCTTAGGTAGTGCCTACGAGCAGTACTTC
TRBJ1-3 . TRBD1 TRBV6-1 CASSEGGQSARNTIYF TGTGCCAGCAGTGAAGGGGGACAGTCAGCCCGAAACACCATATATTTT
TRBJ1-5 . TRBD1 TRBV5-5 CASSQQGDQPQHF TGTGCCAGCAGCCAACAGGGGGATCAGCCCCAGCATTTT
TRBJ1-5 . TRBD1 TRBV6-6 CASRLGQGGKAQHF TGTGCCAGCAGACTGGGACAGGGTGGTAAAGCCCAGCATTTT
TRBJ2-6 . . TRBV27 CASSLLGGAQGANVLTF TGTGCCAGCAGTTTATTGGGAGGTGCTCAGGGGGCCAACGTCCTGACTTTC